These 22 T cell receptor beta chains were all obtained from the same sample, sequenced in a study of blood T cell repertoires in COVID-19. Sequenced by immunoSEQ multiplex PCR; TCRdb stores in-frame clones only, minus some. The table includes 250,000 to 400,000 clones, around 86% detected once. The sequencing sample was made of peripheral blood. These receptors originate from a man between 50 and 59 years old with active or convalescent COVID-19.

The gene calls are TRBV7-2 and TRBJ2-7, with 7 positions matching TRBD1. V gave up 5 bases and J gave up 3 bases; unmatched junction bases: 10. In germline, CDR1 is SGHTA, CDR2 FQGNSA. This CDR3 comprises 15 residues. CDR3 region: CASSPRGGQIYEQYF. The DNA of the CDR3 is TGTGCCAGCAGCCCGAGAGGGGGACAGATCTACGAGCAGTACTTC.

This chain connects TRBV6-2 or TRBV6-3 to TRBJ1-5, with D perhaps matching TRBD1 (5 bases). Trimming took 4 bases from V and 4 from J, leaving 8 bases between them. The CDR3 is 13 residues long. From germline, CDR1 is MNHEY and CDR2 SVGEGT. The CDR3 DNA reads TGTGCCAGCAGTTGGACACAGAATCAGCCCCAGCATTTT. Protein product: CASSWTQNQPQHF.

The CDR3 DNA is TGTGCCAGTAGTCCTAGACAGGGCAGAGGCTACACCTTC. This sequence encodes CASSPRQGRGYTF. The rearrangement uses TRBV19 and TRBJ1-2; 7 bases are a match to TRBD1. Germline loops: CDR1 LNHDA, CDR2 SQIVND (reference sequence). With V trimmed by 5 bases and J by 8 bases, 8 bases remained unmatched. The CDR3 consists of 13 residues.

This chain links TRBV9 with TRBJ2-5; 9 positions match TRBD2. V trimming: 3 bases; J trimming: 5 bases; junction bases outside the gene matches: 8. Germline-derived CDR1 and CDR2 are SGDLS and YYNGEE. The CDR3 has 15 residues. In DNA, the CDR3 is TGTGCCAGCAGCGGCGGGGGACTAGCCCCGGAGACCCAGTACTTC. It translates to CASSGGGLAPETQYF.

This clone was detected only a few times. The gene calls are TRBV28 and TRBJ1-2, with D uncertain. V was shortened by 6 bases and J by 5 bases, with 10 bases between the two germline ends. The CDR3 extends over 12 amino acids. Germline-derived CDR1 and CDR2 are MDHEN and SYDVKM. The CDR3 region has the DNA TGTGCCAGCAGCCCCAGGCCTTATGGCTACACCTTC. Amino acid sequence: CASSPRPYGYTF.

CDR3 residues: CAIRRQGANTEAFF. The CDR3, as DNA: TGTGCCATCAGAAGACAGGGGGCAAACACTGAAGCTTTCTTT. The chain is built from TRBV10-3 and TRBJ1-1, with 10 bases that match TRBD1. Unmatched junction bases numbered 3, after V lost 6 bases and J lost 2 bases. From germline, CDR1 is ENHRY and CDR2 SYGVKD. The CDR3 is made up of 14 amino acids.

This clone appeared once. The chain links TRBV9 to TRBJ2-3; D might be TRBD2 (6 bases). Per germline, CDR1 SGDLS and CDR2 YYNGEE. This CDR3 has 15 residues. Trimming stripped 2 bases from V and 4 bases from J, with 14 bases between. CDR3 in amino acids: CASSVSGSVADTQYF. CDR3 nucleotide sequence: TGTGCCAGCAGCGTTAGCGGATCAGTCGCAGATACGCAGTATTTT.

The V and J genes are TRBV27 and TRBJ2-7; 13 bases agree with TRBD2. The V gene's germline CDR1 is MNHEY and CDR2 SMNVEV (reference sequence). With V trimmed by 6 bases and J by 7 bases, 9 bases remained unmatched. The CDR3 length is 15 residues. DNA for the CDR3: TGTGCCAGCAGACCAGGGACTAGCGGGACCTGGGAGCAGTACTTC. Translated: CASRPGTSGTWEQYF.

The chain combines TRBV7-2 with TRBJ1-1; D perhaps matches TRBD1 (6 bases). The V end was cut by 1 base, the J end by 0 bases, with 9 bases between. Germline CDR1 and CDR2: SGHTA and FQGNSA. The CDR3 covers 15 residues. This chain's CDR3 is CASSLVGGLNTEAFF. For the CDR3, the DNA is TGTGCCAGCAGCTTAGTTGGGGGCCTGAACACTGAAGCTTTCTTT.

J is TRBJ2-1 and V is TRBV5-1; a possible D gene is TRBD2 (6 bases). Germline V gene lookup returns CDR1 SGHRS and CDR2 YFSETQ. The CDR3 is 15 residues long. V lost 4 bases to trimming and J lost 9 bases, with 20 bases between them. This chain's CDR3 is CASSGTGTPFAEQFF. CDR3 nucleotide sequence: TGCGCCAGCAGCGGAACCGGGACTCCCTTTGCTGAGCAGTTCTTC.

The chain carries TRBV7-8 and TRBJ1-4; a weak D match, TRBD1 (6 bases). The ends were cut back, 1 base at V and 6 bases at J, with 6 bases in the middle. Germline CDR1 is SGHVS and CDR2 is FQNEAQ. The CDR3 is 13 amino acids. The CDR3 DNA reads TGTGCCAGCAGCTTAGGGACAGATGAAAAACTGTTTTTT. Translated: CASSLGTDEKLFF.

A word on this clone: At the DNA level, this CDR3 is encoded by other sequences in the same sample as well. The gene calls are TRBV6-2 or TRBV6-3 and TRBJ1-6, with 8 bases lining up with TRBD1. The CDR3 totals 14 residues. CDR1 and CDR2 from the germline V gene are MNHEY and SVGEGT. J was trimmed by 9 bases and V by 2 bases; bases with no gene match: 3. CDR3 sequence: CASSYGQGGSPLHF. The CDR3, as DNA: TGTGCCAGCAGTTACGGACAGGGCGGTTCACCCCTCCACTTT.

V usage is TRBV2 and J usage is TRBJ1-1; 7 bases match TRBD1. The J segment lost 9 bases and the V segment lost 4 bases, leaving 14 bases of the junction unmatched. This CDR3 is built from 15 residues. CDR1 is SNHLY, CDR2 FYNNEI, per germline. The CDR3, as DNA: TGTGCCAGCAGTGCCTCTTCGGACAGGCTAGACAAAGCTTTCTTT. This encodes CASSASSDRLDKAFF.

This chain connects TRBV7-2 to TRBJ2-7; 8 bases line up with TRBD1. Trimming removed 0 bases from V and 4 bases from J; junction bases left unmatched: 5. Germline V gene lookup returns CDR1 SGHTA and CDR2 FQGNSA. The CDR3 is 15 amino acids. The CDR3 is CASSLAGNRGYEQYF. As DNA, the CDR3 is TGTGCCAGCAGCTTAGCGGGGAACAGGGGGTACGAGCAGTACTTC.

The chain couples TRBV7-9 to TRBJ2-1; no reliable D call. CDR1 is SEHNR, CDR2 FQNEAQ, per germline (reference sequence). The CDR3 extends over 15 amino acids. V was clipped by 2 bases and J by 4 bases, with 12 bases between them. The DNA for the CDR3 is TGTGCCAGCAGCTTACAAGGCGGCGAGTACAATGAGCAGTTCTTC. Amino acid sequence: CASSLQGGEYNEQFF.

This chain links TRBV5-1 with TRBJ2-7; D not resolved. Trimming took 0 bases from V and 4 from J, leaving 11 bases between them. Germline-derived CDR1 and CDR2 are SGHRS and YFSETQ. This CDR3 has 14 amino acids. CDR3 coding DNA: TGCGCCAGCAGCTTGGCCGGCAGACAATACGAGCAGTACTTC. This codes for CASSLAGRQYEQYF.

The chain carries TRBV24-1 and TRBJ1-2, with 11 nucleotides matching TRBD1. CDR1 is KGHDR, CDR2 SFDVKD, per germline. V shed 4 bases and J 8 bases; nucleotides not matched to a gene: 11. The length of the CDR3 is 16 residues. The CDR3, as DNA: TGTGCCACCAGTGACGCTCGGACAGGGGGCCTAGGGGGCTACACCTTC. Translation: CATSDARTGGLGGYTF.

With regard to this clone: Different DNA sequences within this sample yield the same CDR3. CDR3 sequence reads: CASSRGQGNTEAFF. The CDR3 DNA reads as TGTGCCAGCTCACGAGGACAGGGGAACACTGAAGCTTTCTTT. V usage is TRBV18 and J usage is TRBJ1-1, with 8 bases identical to TRBD1. The CDR3 sequence is 14 residues long. CDR1 and CDR2 (germline): KGHSH, LQKENI. The ends lost 4 bases at V and 1 base at J; junction bases unmatched: 2. Supplemented by reference TRBV18 and TRBJ1-1, the full variable domain reads NAGVMQNPRHLVRRRGQEARLRCSPMKGHSHVYWYRQLPEEGLKFMVYLQKENIIDESGMPKERFSAEFPKEGPSILRIQQVVRGDSAAYFCASSRGQGNTEAFFGQGTRLTVV.

This clone was detected once. This chain uses TRBV7-8 with TRBJ2-5, with a tentative D call TRBD2 (5 bases). Germline lookup yields CDR1 SGHVS and CDR2 FQNEAQ. CDR3 size: 19 residues. V was clipped by 1 base and J by 4 bases, with 25 bases between them. CDR3 loop: CASSLVPVTSGRFPETQYF. CDR3 DNA: TGTGCCAGCAGCTTAGTACCGGTAACCAGCGGCAGATTCCCAGAGACCCAGTACTTC. The full variable domain, its missing parts supplied by reference TRBV7-8 and TRBJ2-5, is GAGVSQSPRYKVAKRGQDVALRCDPISGHVSLFWYQQALGQGPEFLTYFQNEAQLDKSGLPSDRFFAERPEGSVSTLKIQRTQQEDSAVYLCASSLVPVTSGRFPETQYFGPGTRLLVL.

This clone has just a few counts. The rearrangement uses TRBV28 and TRBJ1-5; unclear D gene. The CDR3 runs to 12 residues. Trimming took 8 bases from V and 4 from J, leaving 9 bases between them. Germline V gene data show CDR1 as MDHEN and CDR2 as SYDVKM. CDR3 region: CASWRLNQPQHF. The CDR3 DNA reads TGTGCCAGCTGGCGGCTTAATCAGCCCCAGCATTTT. Complete variable domain (other parts from reference TRBV28 and TRBJ1-5): DVKVTQSSRYLVKRTGEKVFLECVQDMDHENMFWYRQDPGLGLRLIYFSYDVKMKEKGDIPEGYSVSREKKERFSLILESASTNQTSMYLCASWRLNQPQHFGDGTRLSIL.

Remarks on this clone: Other DNA sequences in this specimen translate into the identical CDR3. The chain is built from TRBV7-9 and TRBJ1-6, with D possibly matching TRBD1 (6 bases). This CDR3 spans 14 amino acids. Germline V lookup: CDR1 SEHNR, CDR2 FQNEAQ (reference sequence). Trimming shortened V by 3 bases and J by 8 bases, and 11 bases separated the two germline ends. The CDR3 loop reads CASSFGRGDSPLHF. CDR3 bases: TGTGCCAGCAGCTTCGGCAGGGGTGATTCACCCCTCCACTTT.

The V gene is TRBV6-2 or TRBV6-3, the J gene TRBJ2-2, with TRBD2 identical over 8 bases. CDR1 and CDR2 from the germline V gene are MNHEY and SVGEGT. The ends lost 6 bases at V and 1 base at J; junction bases unmatched: 7. CDR3 size: 16 residues. For the CDR3, the DNA is TGTGCCAGCAGCAACCGCGGGGGGCAGAACACCGGGGAGCTGTTTTTT. Its protein is CASSNRGGQNTGELFF.